The source of this T cell receptor (beta chain) is a study of OX40 agonist ivuxolimab in advanced cancers. Study in general: Ivuxolimab was delivered to patients intravenously every 2 weeks at doses spanning 0.01 to 10 mg/kg.

Profiling relied on immunoSEQ multiplex PCR, and the TCRdb table lists in-frame clones only, not all of them. This repertoire shows 57,000 or so clones, more than 85% found once; its top ten account for approximately 0.64%. With baseline, cycle 4 day 1, and cycle 7 day 1 as timepoints, blood was sampled. This material consisted of CD4+ or CD8+ T cells sorted from blood, taken in a trial of the OX40 agonist ivuxolimab. The origin of this receptor is an adult with an advanced solid tumor such as melanoma, head and neck, liver or kidney cancer.

CDR3 residues: CATSRTVGSFLGEQFF. CDR3 nucleotide sequence: TGTGCCACCAGCAGAACCGTTGGATCGTTTTTGGGTGAGCAGTTCTTC. The V call is TRBV15, the J call TRBJ2-1; D remains ambiguous. V lost 2 bases, J lost 9 bases, and 20 bases lay in between. CDR3 size: 16 residues. Germline CDR1 and CDR2: LNHNV and YYDKDF (reference sequence).